The clone carrying this T cell receptor beta chain was seen repeatedly, ten times or more. The sample originates from a study of T cells in Graves' hyperthyroidism and ophthalmopathy. The investigators amplified TCR beta CDR3 regions from RNA transcripts. The HTBI primer set was used in a first-round RT-PCR of the TCR CDR3. TCRdb reanalysed the multiplex PCR reads using MiXCR and keeps one entry per CDR3 protein. This table holds 350,000 or so distinct CDR3 sequences, about 21% found once. Germline assignment: CDR1 MNHNY and CDR2 SVGAGI (reference sequence). The CDR3 length is 14 residues. V was clipped by 2 bases and J by 3 bases, with 8 bases between them.

The receptor was derived from a woman in her forties or fifties with Graves' hyperthyroidism. The rearrangement joins TRBV6-6 to TRBJ2-1, with D perhaps matching TRBD1 or TRBD2 (5 bases each). The sequenced sample consisted of blood. CDR3 coding DNA: TGTGCCAGCAGTTACGGGACGATCTACAATGAGCAGTTCTTC. Translating it yields CASSYGTIYNEQFF.